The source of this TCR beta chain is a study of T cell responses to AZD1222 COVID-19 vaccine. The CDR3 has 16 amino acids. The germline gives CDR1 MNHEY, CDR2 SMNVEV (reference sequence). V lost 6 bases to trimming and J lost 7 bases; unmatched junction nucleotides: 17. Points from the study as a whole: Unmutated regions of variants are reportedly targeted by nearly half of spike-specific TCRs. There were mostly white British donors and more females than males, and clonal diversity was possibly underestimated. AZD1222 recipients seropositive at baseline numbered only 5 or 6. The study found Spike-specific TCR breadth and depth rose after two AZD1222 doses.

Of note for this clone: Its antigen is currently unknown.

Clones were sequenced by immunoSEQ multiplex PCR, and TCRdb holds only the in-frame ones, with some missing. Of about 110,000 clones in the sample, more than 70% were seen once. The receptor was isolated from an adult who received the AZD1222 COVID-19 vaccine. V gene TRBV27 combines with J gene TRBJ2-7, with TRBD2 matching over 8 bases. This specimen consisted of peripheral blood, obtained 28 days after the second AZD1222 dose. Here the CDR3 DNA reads TGTGCCAGCAGCTTAGTGGCGGGGGGCCCTCGCGGTGAGCAGTACTTC. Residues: CASSLVAGGPRGEQYF.